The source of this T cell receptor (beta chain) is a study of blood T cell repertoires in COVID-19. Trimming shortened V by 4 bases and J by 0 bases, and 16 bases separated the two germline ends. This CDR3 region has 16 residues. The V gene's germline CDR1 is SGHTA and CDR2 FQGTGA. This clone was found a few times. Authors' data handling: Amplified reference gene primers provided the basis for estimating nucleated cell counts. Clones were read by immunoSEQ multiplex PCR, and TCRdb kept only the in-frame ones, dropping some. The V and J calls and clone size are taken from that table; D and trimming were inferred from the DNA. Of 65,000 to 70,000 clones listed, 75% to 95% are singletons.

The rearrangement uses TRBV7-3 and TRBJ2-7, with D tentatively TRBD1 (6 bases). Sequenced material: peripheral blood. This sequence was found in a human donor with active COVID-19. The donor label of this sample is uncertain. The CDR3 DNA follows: TGTGCCAGCAGCTCCTTACCTGACAGGTTCTCCTACGAGCAGTACTTC. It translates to CASSSLPDRFSYEQYF.